The clone carrying this T cell receptor (beta chain) was seen just once. These data come from a study of blood T cell repertoires in COVID-19. In the study overall: The United States, Italy and Spain provided the acute and convalescent COVID-19 samples. T cells, B-cell-depleted T cells, or PBMCs supplied cDNA or gDNA.

Per the germline V gene, CDR1 is WSHSY and CDR2 is SAAADI. Unmatched junction bases numbered 2, after V lost 5 bases and J lost 0 bases. CDR3 size: 15 residues. Authors' processing steps: The assay estimated nucleated cells by amplifying reference gene primers. Produced via immunoSEQ multiplex PCR; TCRdb's table is partial and in-frame only. Clone size and the V and J calls come from that table; the DNA yielded D and trimming. The table shows over 45,000 clones, with around 86% occurring only once. The sequence came from a man aged 45-60 years with active COVID-19. The V and J genes are TRBV10-2 and TRBJ2-2, with 8 bases that match TRBD2. The sample comprised peripheral blood. Here the CDR3 DNA reads TGCGCCAGCAGTTTGCGGGGGGCGAACACCGGGGAGCTGTTTTTT. This gives the protein CASSLRGANTGELFF.